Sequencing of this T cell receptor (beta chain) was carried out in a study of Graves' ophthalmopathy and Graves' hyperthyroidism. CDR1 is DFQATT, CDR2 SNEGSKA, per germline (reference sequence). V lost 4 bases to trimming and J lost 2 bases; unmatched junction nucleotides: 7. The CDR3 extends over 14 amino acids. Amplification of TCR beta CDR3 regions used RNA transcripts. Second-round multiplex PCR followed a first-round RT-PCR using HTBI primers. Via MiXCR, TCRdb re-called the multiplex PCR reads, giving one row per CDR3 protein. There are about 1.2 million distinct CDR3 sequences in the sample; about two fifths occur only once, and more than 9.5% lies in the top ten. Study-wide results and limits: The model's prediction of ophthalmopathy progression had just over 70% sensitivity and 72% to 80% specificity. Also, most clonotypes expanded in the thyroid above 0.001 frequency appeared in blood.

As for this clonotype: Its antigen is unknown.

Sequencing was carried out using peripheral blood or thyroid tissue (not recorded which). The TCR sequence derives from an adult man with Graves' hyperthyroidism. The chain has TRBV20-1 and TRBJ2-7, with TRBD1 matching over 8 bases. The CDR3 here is CSAKGGTGTYEQYF. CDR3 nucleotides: TGCAGTGCTAAAGGCGGGACAGGCACCTACGAGCAGTACTTC.